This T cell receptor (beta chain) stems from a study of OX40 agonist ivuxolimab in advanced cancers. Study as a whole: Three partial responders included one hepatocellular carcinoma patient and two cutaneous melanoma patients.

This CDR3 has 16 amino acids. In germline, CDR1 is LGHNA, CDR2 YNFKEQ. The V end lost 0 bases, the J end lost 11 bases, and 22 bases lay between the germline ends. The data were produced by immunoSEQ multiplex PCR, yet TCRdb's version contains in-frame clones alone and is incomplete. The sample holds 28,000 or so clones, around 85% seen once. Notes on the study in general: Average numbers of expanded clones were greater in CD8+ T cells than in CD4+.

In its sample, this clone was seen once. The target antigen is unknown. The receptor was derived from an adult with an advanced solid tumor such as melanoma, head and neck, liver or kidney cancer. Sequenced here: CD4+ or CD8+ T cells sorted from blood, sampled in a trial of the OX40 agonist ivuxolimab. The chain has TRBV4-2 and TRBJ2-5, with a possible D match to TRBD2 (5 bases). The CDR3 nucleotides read TGTGCCAGCAGCCAAGACTGGACGGAGGATCCCTCAGAGCAGTACTTC. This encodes CASSQDWTEDPSEQYF.